Sequencing of this T cell receptor (beta chain) was carried out in a study of beta chain features in type 1 diabetes. The investigators reverse transcribed all of the isolated RNA, so they sequenced expressed TCRB transcripts. Mean read depth for naive, central memory and regulatory T cell samples was approximately 3.57 million reads. Clones were read by immunoSEQ multiplex PCR, and TCRdb kept only the in-frame ones, dropping some. The sample carries tens of thousands of clones, approximately 68% recorded once. The study, taken as a whole, reports: Within each of all four CD4+ subsets, Type 1 diabetes patients had TCRB CDR3s that were moderately but significantly shorter. Researchers reported that naive, central memory and Treg TCRB repertoires appeared more similar in patients than in healthy donors. VDJ junctions in type 1 diabetes patients carried more deletions and fewer insertions.

Concerning this clone itself: The antigen is unknown.

The length of the CDR3 is 11 residues. Germline values: CDR1 MNHEY, CDR2 SVGAGI. Trimming cost V 6 bases and J 10 bases, with 9 bases left between them. This TCR was sampled from a woman under 30 with type 1 diabetes. The sequenced material came from Tregs from blood. The chain combines TRBV6-5 with TRBJ1-4; a possible D gene is TRBD1 (6 bases). The CDR3 DNA sequence: TGTGCCAGCAGCCAGGGGCGAAAACTGTTTTTT. Translating it yields CASSQGRKLFF.